A single sample gave rise to the 18 T cell receptor beta chains below, sequenced in a study of T cell changes during pregnancy in multiple sclerosis. Measured with immunoSEQ multiplex PCR; TCRdb has only the in-frame clones, and not every one. The table lists more than 65,000 clones, about nine tenths of them singletons. The sample here was peripheral blood, taken after pregnancy. These receptors were obtained from a female donor in good health, enrolled as a control in a pregnancy study.

The gene calls are TRBV7-2 and TRBJ2-7; 8 positions agree with TRBD2. There are 15 residues in the CDR3. The germline V gene encodes CDR1 SGHTA and CDR2 FQGNSA. The J segment lost 5 bases and the V segment lost 1 base, leaving 7 bases of the junction unmatched. In DNA, the CDR3 is TGTGCCAGCAGCTTAGTCGGGGGGGGCCTCAACGAGCAGTACTTC. Protein sequence: CASSLVGGGLNEQYF.

The chain uses TRBV4-1 and TRBJ1-4; D not certain. The CDR3 covers 16 residues. Trimming stripped 4 bases from V and 7 bases from J, with 19 bases between. CDR1 is MGHRA, CDR2 YSYEKL, per germline. This CDR3 is CASSPLTAWLGEKLFF. The CDR3 DNA sequence: TGCGCCAGCAGCCCGCTGACTGCGTGGCTGGGTGAAAAACTGTTTTTT.

The V and J genes are TRBV9 and TRBJ2-3; D call uncertain. The CDR3 runs 10 residues. The V and J ends lost 3 bases and 7 bases respectively, with 3 bases between them. Germline CDR1 and CDR2: SGDLS and YYNGEE. CDR3 region: CASSGNTQYF. The CDR3 DNA is TGTGCCAGCAGCGGTAATACGCAGTATTTT.

The chain has TRBV5-1 and TRBJ2-1; TRBD2 is a possible D gene (5 bases). The CDR3 is 15 residues long. With 0 bases removed from V and 10 bases from J, the gap between germline ends came to 17 bases. CDR1 is SGHRS and CDR2 is YFSETQ in the germline V gene. The CDR3 region has the DNA TGCGCCAGCAGCTTGGAGGGCGGCCTTTCGGGGGAGCAGTTCTTC. Its protein product is CASSLEGGLSGEQFF. The variable domain in full, with the rest retrieved from reference TRBV5-1 and TRBJ2-1, is KAGVTQTPRYLIKTRGQQVTLSCSPISGHRSVSWYQQTPGQGLQFLFEYFSETQRNKGNFPGRFSGRQFSNSRSEMNVSTLELGDSALYLCASSLEGGLSGEQFFGPGTRLTVL.

J is TRBJ2-7 and V is TRBV5-8, with 9 positions matching TRBD1. The V segment lost 0 bases and the J segment 8 bases; nucleotides outside the gene matches: 12. Germline-derived CDR1 and CDR2 are SGHTS and YDEGEE. This CDR3 comprises 16 residues. CDR3 DNA: TGTGCCAGCAGCTTGGTTGGGGATCCCGGGACAGGGAAGCAGTACTTC. This codes for CASSLVGDPGTGKQYF.

The chain employs TRBV9 and TRBJ2-6; 8 bases are shared with TRBD1. J gave up 1 base and V 4 bases, and 10 bases lay outside the gene matches. The CDR3 runs 18 residues. From germline, CDR1 is SGDLS and CDR2 YYNGEE. CDR3 loop: CASSPRQGLGSGANVLTF. The CDR3 region has the DNA TGTGCCAGCAGCCCTCGACAGGGGTTAGGGTCTGGGGCCAACGTCCTGACTTTC.

The rearrangement joins TRBV6-4 to TRBJ2-2; weak D call: TRBD1 (5 bases). This CDR3 has 15 residues. Germline V gene sequence: CDR1 MRHNA, CDR2 SNTAGT. V was cut by 0 bases and J by 0 bases, with 5 bases left in between. Here the CDR3 reads CASSDSTANTGELFF. CDR3 coding DNA: TGTGCCAGCAGTGACTCGACAGCGAACACCGGGGAGCTGTTTTTT.

The gene calls are TRBV10-3 and TRBJ2-1, with 8 bases matching TRBD1. The J segment lost 4 bases and the V segment lost 4 bases, leaving 6 bases of the junction unmatched. CDR1 and CDR2 from the germline V gene are ENHRY and SYGVKD. The CDR3 spans 15 residues. DNA for the CDR3: TGTGCCATCAGTGCAGGACAGGGTTCTTACAATGAGCAGTTCTTC. Amino acids: CAISAGQGSYNEQFF.

This clone has just a few counts. The chain links TRBV30 to TRBJ1-3; no reliable D call. The V end lost 0 bases, the J end lost 6 bases, and 6 bases lay between the germline ends. CDR3 length: 12 amino acids. In germline, CDR1 is GTSNPN, CDR2 SVGIG (reference sequence). CDR3 sequence reads: CAWSVLVNTIYF. In DNA, the CDR3 is TGTGCCTGGAGTGTACTCGTAAACACCATATATTTT.

Worth noting for this clone: Other nucleotide sequences in the sample specify the same CDR3. V and J are TRBV29-1 and TRBJ2-2; 10 bases are shared with TRBD2. Germline V gene sequence: CDR1 SQVTM, CDR2 ANQGSEA. J lost 4 bases, V lost 1 base, and 0 bases had no gene match. This CDR3 spans 14 amino acids. Written as DNA, the CDR3 is TGCAGCGTTGAAGGACTAGCGGGCACCGGGGAGCTGTTTTTT. This encodes CSVEGLAGTGELFF.

This chain links TRBV18 with TRBJ2-7; D gene unclear. V was cut by 6 bases and J by 2 bases, with 14 bases left in between. CDR3 length: 14 amino acids. CDR1 KGHSH and CDR2 LQKENI come from the germline V gene. The CDR3, as DNA: TGTGCCAGCTCTCCCCTTTCGGAGACCTACGAGCAGTACTTC. It encodes CASSPLSETYEQYF.

This rearrangement joins TRBV5-1 to TRBJ2-7; 12 nucleotides line up with TRBD2. The V segment lost 4 bases and the J segment 9 bases; nucleotides outside the gene matches: 11. This CDR3 contains 15 residues. The germline gives CDR1 SGHRS, CDR2 YFSETQ. The CDR3 is CASSDRLAGELRQYF. The DNA of the CDR3 is TGCGCCAGCAGCGACCGACTAGCGGGGGAGTTGAGGCAGTACTTC.

The rearrangement links TRBV18 to TRBJ2-7; TRBD1 aligns across 8 bases. Germline trimming cut 1 base from V and 1 base from J; bases unmatched to any gene: 9. Germline CDR1 reads KGHSH; CDR2 reads LQKENI. CDR3 size: 17 residues. CDR3 sequence reads: CASSPLTGTGGSYEQYF. CDR3 bases: TGTGCCAGCTCACCACTAACCGGGACAGGTGGTTCCTACGAGCAGTACTTC.

The chain carries TRBV20-1 and TRBJ1-2; D is perhaps TRBD1 (6 bases). Trimming left V 7 bases short and J 4 bases short, with 10 bases between. The germline V gene encodes CDR1 DFQATT and CDR2 SNEGSKA (reference sequence). The CDR3 is 11 amino acids. The CDR3 sequence: CSGQDLYGYTF. CDR3 coding DNA: TGCAGTGGACAGGACCTCTATGGCTACACCTTC.

This chain uses TRBV4-1 with TRBJ2-3, with TRBD2 matching over 11 bases. The germline V gene has CDR1 MGHRA and CDR2 YSYEKL. The CDR3 extends over 15 amino acids. The ends lost 0 bases at V and 6 bases at J; junction bases unmatched: 2. CDR3 amino acids: CASSQDPSGRDTQYF. The CDR3 DNA is TGCGCCAGCAGCCAAGATCCTAGCGGGAGGGATACGCAGTATTTT.

This chain connects TRBV4-3 to TRBJ2-1, with a possible D match to TRBD2 (7 bases). V shed 0 bases and J shed 10 bases, with 19 bases lying between them. The CDR3 runs to 16 residues. CDR1 and CDR2 (germline): LGHNA, YSLEER. The CDR3 here is CASSQERGGAGREQFF. The CDR3 DNA reads as TGCGCCAGCAGCCAAGAACGTGGGGGGGCCGGGAGGGAGCAGTTCTTC.

This rearrangement joins TRBV19 to TRBJ1-2; the match to TRBD1 covers 8 bases. Germline CDR1 is LNHDA and CDR2 is SQIVND (reference sequence). V was pared by 4 bases and J by 4 bases, with 5 bases of the junction left unmatched. The CDR3 runs to 14 residues. The DNA for the CDR3 is TGTGCCAGTAGTAGGACAGGGAATATCTATGGCTACACCTTC. Translation gives CASSRTGNIYGYTF.

The genes are TRBV9 and TRBJ2-1; a possible D gene is TRBD2 (6 bases). Germline assignment: CDR1 SGDLS and CDR2 YYNGEE. V lost 4 bases and J 1 base, leaving 21 bases between the germline ends. This CDR3 spans 18 amino acids. CDR3 amino acids: CASSHPVEGRNSYNEQFF. In DNA, the CDR3 is TGTGCCAGCAGCCATCCAGTGGAGGGTAGGAATTCCTACAATGAGCAGTTCTTC.